This T cell receptor (beta chain) is drawn from a study of blood T cell repertoires in COVID-19. Overall study: Sources were T cells, B-cell-depleted T cells, or PBMCs; the material itself was cDNA or gDNA.

This clone was detected only once. The assay was immunoSEQ multiplex PCR, and TCRdb's table has in-frame clones only and misses some. The table lists approximately 200,000 clones, roughly 87% of them singletons. Germline V lookup: CDR1 SGHAT, CDR2 FQDESV (reference sequence). Trimming stripped 5 bases from V and 3 bases from J, with 11 bases between. The CDR3 extends over 13 amino acids. V is TRBV11-1 and J is TRBJ2-7; possibly TRBD2 for D (6 bases). This clonotype originated in a woman aged 25 to 39 who had recovered from COVID-19. The sequencing input was PBMCs or T cells enriched from blood (not recorded which). The CDR3: CASSTGLLYEQYF. The CDR3 nucleotides read TGTGCCAGCAGCACGGGACTCCTCTACGAGCAGTACTTC.